Presented here are 7 T cell receptor beta chains from one specimen sequenced in a study of OX40 agonist ivuxolimab in advanced cancers. Libraries were prepared by immunoSEQ multiplex PCR; TCRdb keeps only in-frame clonotypes and omits some of them. The data contain approximately 64,000 clones, around four fifths of them singletons. The sample was CD4+ or CD8+ T cells sorted from blood, taken in a trial of the OX40 agonist ivuxolimab. The origin of the receptors is an adult with an advanced solid tumor such as melanoma, head and neck, liver or kidney cancer.

This rearrangement joins TRBV19 to TRBJ2-1; TRBD2 matches at 8 bases. Germline values: CDR1 LNHDA, CDR2 SQIVND (reference sequence). V gave up 1 base and J gave up 8 bases; unmatched junction bases: 13. The CDR3 loop spans 17 amino acids. As DNA, the CDR3 is TGTGCCAGTAGTATAGGGTCTCCGCGAGCGGGAGCATATGAGCAGTTCTTC. Translating gives CASSIGSPRAGAYEQFF.

The gene calls are TRBV9 and TRBJ2-1, with a possible D match to TRBD2 (5 bases). The CDR3 has 12 amino acids. In germline, CDR1 is SGDLS, CDR2 YYNGEE. V dropped 1 base and J dropped 10 bases, with 9 bases sitting between them. This chain's CDR3 is CASSVTGVEQFF. CDR3 nucleotides: TGTGCCAGCAGCGTAACCGGGGTCGAGCAGTTCTTC.

The rearrangement links TRBV6-1 to TRBJ2-3, with 11 bases lining up with TRBD2. Germline V CDR1 and CDR2: MNHNS, SASEGT. With 0 bases clipped from V and 4 bases from J, the junction kept 3 bases outside the gene matches. CDR3 length equals 16 residues. Here the CDR3 DNA reads TGTGCCAGCAGTGAAGCTGGGGGACTAGCGGCAGATACGCAGTATTTT. Translated, it gives CASSEAGGLAADTQYF.

The chain recombines TRBV5-1 with TRBJ1-1, with no clear D. The germline gives CDR1 SGHRS, CDR2 YFSETQ. With 1 base removed from V and 1 base from J, the gap between germline ends came to 8 bases. The CDR3 consists of 14 residues. The CDR3 here is CASSLSPANTEAFF. The CDR3 nucleotides read TGCGCCAGCAGCTTGTCCCCAGCGAACACTGAAGCTTTCTTT. Full variable domain (outside the CDR3, taken from reference TRBV5-1 and TRBJ1-1): KAGVTQTPRYLIKTRGQQVTLSCSPISGHRSVSWYQQTPGQGLQFLFEYFSETQRNKGNFPGRFSGRQFSNSRSEMNVSTLELGDSALYLCASSLSPANTEAFFGQGTRLTVV.

The genes are TRBV15 and TRBJ1-6; possibly TRBD1 for D (5 bases). Germline CDR1 LNHNV, CDR2 YYDKDF (reference sequence). The V and J ends lost 0 bases and 10 bases respectively, with 10 bases between them. This CDR3 comprises 14 residues. CDR3 DNA: TGTGCCACCAGCAGAGACAGGGCCAAATCACCCCTCCACTTT. It is translated as CATSRDRAKSPLHF.

This chain uses TRBV5-6 with TRBJ2-1; TRBD2 matches 9 bases. In germline, CDR1 is SGHDT, CDR2 YYEEEE. V dropped 0 bases and J dropped 7; count of bases not matched to a gene: 11. The CDR3 totals 17 residues. The CDR3 DNA reads TGTGCCAGCAGCTTGGCCGGGGCGGGAGGGCCCCGAAATGAGCAGTTCTTC. It specifies CASSLAGAGGPRNEQFF.

The chain links TRBV7-9 to TRBJ1-1; D gene uncertain. The CDR3 loop spans 9 amino acids. Trimming left V 3 bases short and J 7 bases short, with 0 bases between. Germline V CDR1 and CDR2: SEHNR, FQNEAQ (reference sequence). CDR3 DNA sequence: TGTGCCAGCAGCTTTGAAGCTTTCTTT. This encodes CASSFEAFF. Full variable domain (remainder filled in from reference TRBV7-9 and TRBJ1-1): DTGVSQNPRHKITKRGQNVTFRCDPISEHNRLYWYRQTLGQGPEFLTYFQNEAQLEKSRLLSDRFSAERPKGSFSTLEIQRTEQGDSAMYLCASSFEAFFGQGTRLTVV.